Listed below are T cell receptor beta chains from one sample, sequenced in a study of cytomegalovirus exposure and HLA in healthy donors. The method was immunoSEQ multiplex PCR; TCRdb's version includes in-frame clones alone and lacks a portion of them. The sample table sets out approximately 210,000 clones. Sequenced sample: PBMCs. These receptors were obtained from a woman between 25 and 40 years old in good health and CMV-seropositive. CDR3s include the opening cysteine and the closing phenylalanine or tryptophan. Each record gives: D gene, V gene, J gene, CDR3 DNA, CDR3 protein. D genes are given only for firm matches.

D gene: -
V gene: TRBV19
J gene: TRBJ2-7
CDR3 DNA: TGTGCCAGTGGACAGTTGGCTTACGAGCAGTACTTC
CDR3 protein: CASGQLAYEQYF

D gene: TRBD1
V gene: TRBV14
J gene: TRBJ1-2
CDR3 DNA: TGTGCCAGCAGCCAGGGACAGAGTAATAACTATGGCTACACCTTC
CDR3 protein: CASSQGQSNNYGYTF

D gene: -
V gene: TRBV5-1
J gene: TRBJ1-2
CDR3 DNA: TGCGCCAGCAGCTTGGACGGGGTTTATGGCTACACCTTC
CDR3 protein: CASSLDGVYGYTF

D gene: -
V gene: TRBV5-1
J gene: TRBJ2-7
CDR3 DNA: TGCGCCAGCAGCTTAGTCCCGGGACAGGGGTCTAGCGGGACGTCCCCCCATCCCTACGAGCAGTACTTC
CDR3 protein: CASSLVPGQGSSGTSPHPYEQYF

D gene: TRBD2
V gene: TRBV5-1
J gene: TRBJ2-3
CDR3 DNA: TGCGCCAGCAGCTTGCGAGCGGGGGGGAACACAGATACGCAGTATTTT
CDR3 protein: CASSLRAGGNTDTQYF

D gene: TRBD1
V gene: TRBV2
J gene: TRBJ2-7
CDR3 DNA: TGTGCCAGTAAGCCGGGACAGTCCAACGAGCAGTACTTC
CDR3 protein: CASKPGQSNEQYF

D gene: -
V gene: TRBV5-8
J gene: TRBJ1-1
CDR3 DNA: TGTGCCAGCAGCTTGGGAGAGCTCCTCTCGAACACTGAAGCTTTCTTT
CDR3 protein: CASSLGELLSNTEAFF

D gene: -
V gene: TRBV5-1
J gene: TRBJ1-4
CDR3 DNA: TGCGCCAGCAGCCAACAGGGTCCCCCCGCTAATGAAAAACTGTTTTTT
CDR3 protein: CASSQQGPPANEKLFF

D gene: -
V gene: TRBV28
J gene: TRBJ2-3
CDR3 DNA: TGTGCCAGTACGAGCGGGTTAGATACGCAGTATTTT
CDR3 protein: CASTSGLDTQYF

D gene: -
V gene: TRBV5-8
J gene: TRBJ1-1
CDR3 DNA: TGTGCCAGCACCTTTATCGGCACTGAAGCTTTCTTT
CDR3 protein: CASTFIGTEAFF

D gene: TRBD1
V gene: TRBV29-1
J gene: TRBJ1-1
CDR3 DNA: TGCAGCGTTCGTGAAGGGGGCTGGAACACTGAAGCTTTCTTT
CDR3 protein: CSVREGGWNTEAFF

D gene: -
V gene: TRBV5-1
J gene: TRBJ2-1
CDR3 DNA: TGCGCCAGCAGCTTGGAAGCCGCCGGGTACAATGAGCAGTTCTTC
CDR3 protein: CASSLEAAGYNEQFF

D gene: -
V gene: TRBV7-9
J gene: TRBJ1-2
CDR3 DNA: TGTGCCAGCAGCCGCCCACCCGGACGGAGGAGATTCTTC
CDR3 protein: CASSRPPGRRRFF

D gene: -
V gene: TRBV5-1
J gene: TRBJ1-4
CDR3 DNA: TGCGCCAGCAGCTTTTCGGGGGAGTCTCGAAAACTGTTTTTT
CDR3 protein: CASSFSGESRKLFF

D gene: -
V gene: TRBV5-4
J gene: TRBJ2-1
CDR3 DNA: TGTGCCAGCAGCTCAGAGTATAGGGGTGAGCAGTTCTTC
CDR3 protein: CASSSEYRGEQFF

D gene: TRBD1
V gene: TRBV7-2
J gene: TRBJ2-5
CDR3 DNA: TGTGCCAGCAGAGTCACTACAGGGGCGGAGACCCAGTACTTC
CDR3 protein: CASRVTTGAETQYF

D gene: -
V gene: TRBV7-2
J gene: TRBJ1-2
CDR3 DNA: TGTGCCAGCACCACTTCGGGTTACTATGGCTACACCTTC
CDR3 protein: CASTTSGYYGYTF

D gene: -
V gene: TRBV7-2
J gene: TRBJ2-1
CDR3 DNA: TGTGCCAGCAGTAGCCTCAGGGGCGATGAGCAGTTCTTC
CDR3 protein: CASSSLRGDEQFF

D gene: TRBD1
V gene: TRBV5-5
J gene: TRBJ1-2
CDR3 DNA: TGTGCCAGCAGCTCCGGAGGGACAGGGGAGGCCTATGGCTACACCTTC
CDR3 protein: CASSSGGTGEAYGYTF

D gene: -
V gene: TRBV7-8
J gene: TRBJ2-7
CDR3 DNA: TGTGCCAGCAGCTTAGCGGACACCTCACAAGGGCAGTACTTC
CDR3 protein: CASSLADTSQGQYF

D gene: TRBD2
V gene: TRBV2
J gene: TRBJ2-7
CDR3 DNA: TGTGCCAGCAGGGGACTAGCGGGGGCCGGCCGGGAGCAGTACTTC
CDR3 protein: CASRGLAGAGREQYF

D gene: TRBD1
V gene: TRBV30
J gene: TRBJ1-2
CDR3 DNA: TGTGCCTGGAGTGTACCCCGGGACAGGGGAAGAAGGAAGGACTATGGCTACACCTTC
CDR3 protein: CAWSVPRDRGRRKDYGYTF

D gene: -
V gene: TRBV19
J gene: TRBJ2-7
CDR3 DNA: TGTGCCAGTAACCCGGGCCTGGGAGGCAACGAGCAGTACTTC
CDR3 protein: CASNPGLGGNEQYF

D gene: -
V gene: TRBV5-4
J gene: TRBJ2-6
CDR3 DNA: TGTGCCAGCAGCTTGACCATTGGACAATCTGGGGCCAACGTCCTGACTTTC
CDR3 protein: CASSLTIGQSGANVLTF

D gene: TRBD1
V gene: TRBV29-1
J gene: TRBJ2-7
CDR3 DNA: TGCAGCGTTGCTTTCCTACGCGGACAGGGCTACGAGCAGTACTTC
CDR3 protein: CSVAFLRGQGYEQYF

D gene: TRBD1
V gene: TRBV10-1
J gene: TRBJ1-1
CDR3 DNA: TGCGCCAGCAGTGATGGGACAGGGGGTGAAGCTTTCTTT
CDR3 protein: CASSDGTGGEAFF

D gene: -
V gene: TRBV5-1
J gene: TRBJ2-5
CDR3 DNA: TGCGCCAGCAGCCCCCTCGGTAGTACCCAAGAGACCCAGTACTTC
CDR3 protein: CASSPLGSTQETQYF

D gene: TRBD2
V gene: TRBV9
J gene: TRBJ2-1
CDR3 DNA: TGTGCCAGCAGCGCCAAACGGGGGGCGGGAGGGCCAGACAATGAGCAGTTCTTC
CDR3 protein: CASSAKRGAGGPDNEQFF

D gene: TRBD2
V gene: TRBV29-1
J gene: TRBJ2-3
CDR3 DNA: TGCAGCGTTGAAGGAGCGGGGCACACAGATACGCAGTATTTT
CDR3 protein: CSVEGAGHTDTQYF

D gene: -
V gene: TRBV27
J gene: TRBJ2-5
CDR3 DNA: TGTGCCAGCAGCATCACATACAGGGTTCAGAAGACCCAGTACTTC
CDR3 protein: CASSITYRVQKTQYF

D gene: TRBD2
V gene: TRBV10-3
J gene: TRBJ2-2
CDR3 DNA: TGTGCCATCAGCAATCTAGCGGGTGCAGAGGGGGAGCTGTTTTTT
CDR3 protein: CAISNLAGAEGELFF

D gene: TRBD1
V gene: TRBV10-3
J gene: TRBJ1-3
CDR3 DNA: TGTGCCATCAGGCGGGCAGGGGGGTCTGGAAACACCATATATTTT
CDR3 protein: CAIRRAGGSGNTIYF

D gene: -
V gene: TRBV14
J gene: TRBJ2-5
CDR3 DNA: TGTGCCAGCAGCCCCCAGGGCCCCCGGGAGACCCAGTACTTC
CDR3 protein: CASSPQGPRETQYF

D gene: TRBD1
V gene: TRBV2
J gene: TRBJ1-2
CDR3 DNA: TGTGCCAGCAGCGGACAGGGATATGGCTACACCTTC
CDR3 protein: CASSGQGYGYTF

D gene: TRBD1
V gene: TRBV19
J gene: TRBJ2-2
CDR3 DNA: TGTGCCAGTAGTATCCGGGACAGGAACACCGGGGAGCTGTTTTTT
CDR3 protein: CASSIRDRNTGELFF

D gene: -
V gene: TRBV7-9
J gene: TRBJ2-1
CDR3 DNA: TGTGCCAGCAGCTCCTTTACAGGAGGGGGCAGTGAGCAGTTCTTC
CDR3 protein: CASSSFTGGGSEQFF

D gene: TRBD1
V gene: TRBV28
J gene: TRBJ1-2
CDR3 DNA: TGTGCCAGCAGTCCGGGACAGGGGTATGGCTACACCTTC
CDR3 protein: CASSPGQGYGYTF

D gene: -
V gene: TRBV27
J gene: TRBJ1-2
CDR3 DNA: TGTGCCAGCTACGACGCAGGGGCGCCATGGGGCTACACCTTC
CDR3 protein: CASYDAGAPWGYTF

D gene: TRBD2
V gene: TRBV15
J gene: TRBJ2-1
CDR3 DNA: TGTGCCACCAAGATTAGCGGGGAATATATCGATGAGCAGTTCTTC
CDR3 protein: CATKISGEYIDEQFF

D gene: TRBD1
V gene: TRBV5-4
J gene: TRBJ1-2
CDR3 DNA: TGTGCCAGCAGCTTCCCGGGACAGGGGACCTATGGCTACACCTTC
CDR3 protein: CASSFPGQGTYGYTF

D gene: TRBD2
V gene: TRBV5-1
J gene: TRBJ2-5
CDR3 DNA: TGCGCCAGCAGACTAGCGGGAGGGTCAGAGACCCAGTACTTC
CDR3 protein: CASRLAGGSETQYF

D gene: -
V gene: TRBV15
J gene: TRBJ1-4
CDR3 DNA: TGTGCCACCTCTCCTGTTGCAACTAATGAAAAACTGTTTTTT
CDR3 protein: CATSPVATNEKLFF

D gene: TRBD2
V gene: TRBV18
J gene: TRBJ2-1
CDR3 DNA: TGTGCCAGCTCACCACCCGGACTAGCGGGAGGGTTAGGCTCCTACAATGAGCAGTTCTTC
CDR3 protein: CASSPPGLAGGLGSYNEQFF

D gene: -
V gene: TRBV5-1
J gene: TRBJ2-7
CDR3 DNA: TGCGCCAGCAGGGACCCCCAGGGTTCATACGAGCAGTACTTC
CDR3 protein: CASRDPQGSYEQYF

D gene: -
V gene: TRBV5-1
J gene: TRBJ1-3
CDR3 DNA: TGCGCCAGCAGCTTGGACCCCACAGGGAACGGAAACACCATATATTTT
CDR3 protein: CASSLDPTGNGNTIYF

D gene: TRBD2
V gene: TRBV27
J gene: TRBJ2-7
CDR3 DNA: TGTGCCAGCAGTTTAAGATTCTCGACTAGCGGGAGAGGGGCCTACGAGCAGTACTTC
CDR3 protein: CASSLRFSTSGRGAYEQYF